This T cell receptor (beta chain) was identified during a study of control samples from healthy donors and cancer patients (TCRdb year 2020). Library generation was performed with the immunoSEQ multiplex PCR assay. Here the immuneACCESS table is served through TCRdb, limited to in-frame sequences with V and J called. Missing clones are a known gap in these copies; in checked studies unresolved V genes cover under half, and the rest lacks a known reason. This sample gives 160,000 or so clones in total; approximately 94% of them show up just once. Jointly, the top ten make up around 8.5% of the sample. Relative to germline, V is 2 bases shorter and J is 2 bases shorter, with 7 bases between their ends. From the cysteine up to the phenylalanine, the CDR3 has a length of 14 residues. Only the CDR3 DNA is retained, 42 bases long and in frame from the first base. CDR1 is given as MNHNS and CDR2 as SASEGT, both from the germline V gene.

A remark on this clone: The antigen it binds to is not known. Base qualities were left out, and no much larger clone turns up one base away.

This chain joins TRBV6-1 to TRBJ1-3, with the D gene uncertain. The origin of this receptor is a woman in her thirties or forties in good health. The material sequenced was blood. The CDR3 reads CASSERITGNTIYF. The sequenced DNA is TGTGCCAGCAGTGAACGGATCACTGGAAACACCATATATTTT.